The rows below give T cell receptor beta chains drawn from one sample of a study of shared clonotypes between healthy human individuals. The protocol was immunoSEQ multiplex PCR, while the TCRdb copy is restricted to in-frame clones and leaves out a portion. The top ten clones hold 0.057% of a sample with approximately 620,000 clones, more than 95% of them seen once. The sequencing sample was made of naive CD4+ T cells sorted from blood. These receptor sequences come from a woman aged 25 to 45 in good health. CDR3s include the opening cysteine and the closing phenylalanine or tryptophan.

J: TRBJ2-2
length: 16
V: TRBV11-3
CDR3: CASSPRTGDLTGELFF

J: TRBJ2-1
length: 14
V: TRBV18
CDR3: CASSPPSTVNEQFF

J: TRBJ2-3
length: 14
V: TRBV29-1
CDR3: CSVRGLAGIDTQYF

J: TRBJ2-3
length: 17
V: TRBV30
CDR3: CAWSSTRTSGGADTQYF

J: TRBJ1-1
length: 13
V: TRBV10-2
CDR3: CASSPGLNTEAFF

J: TRBJ1-2
length: 14
V: TRBV2
CDR3: CASTTDRGVYGYTF

J: TRBJ1-6
length: 16
V: TRBV4-1
CDR3: CASSLGFGQPNSPLHF

J: TRBJ2-1
length: 14
V: TRBV19
CDR3: CASSFGTPMDEQFF

J: TRBJ1-2
length: 14
V: TRBV7-2
CDR3: CASSLTGTGGGYTF

J: TRBJ2-7
length: 14
V: TRBV6-1
CDR3: CASSGGDSSYEQYF

J: TRBJ2-2
length: 14
V: TRBV19
CDR3: CASRGTDKTGELFF

J: TRBJ2-7
length: 14
V: TRBV5-1
CDR3: CASSEEAFSYEQYF

J: TRBJ2-5
length: 13
V: TRBV27
CDR3: CASSTSAQETQYF

J: TRBJ1-1
length: 14
V: TRBV28
CDR3: CASSSWGRNTEAFF

J: TRBJ2-1
length: 14
V: TRBV10-3
CDR3: CAISELAGVNEQFF

J: TRBJ2-2
length: 15
V: TRBV7-7
CDR3: CASSPTGLGTGELFF

J: TRBJ1-2
length: 14
V: TRBV28
CDR3: CASSFGDGNYGYTF

J: TRBJ1-1
length: 14
V: TRBV7-9
CDR3: CASPPTEGNTEAFF

J: TRBJ2-7
length: 15
V: TRBV6-5
CDR3: CASSYSWTSGEGQYF

J: TRBJ1-5
length: 13
V: TRBV2
CDR3: CASKTGGWSAQHF

J: TRBJ1-2
length: 15
V: TRBV28
CDR3: CASSSSGEGGYGYTF

J: TRBJ2-3
length: 12
V: TRBV2
CDR3: CASSGSTDTQYF

J: TRBJ2-1
length: 15
V: TRBV7-9
CDR3: CASSITGTSWNEQFF

J: TRBJ2-1
length: 13
V: TRBV27
CDR3: CASSLEGSVEQFF

J: TRBJ1-4
length: 15
V: TRBV27
CDR3: CASSLQGGTNEKLFF

J: TRBJ2-1
length: 14
V: TRBV7-8
CDR3: CASSPDLTYNEQFF

J: TRBJ2-7
length: 11
V: TRBV2
CDR3: CASDLNYEQYF

J: TRBJ2-2
length: 16
V: TRBV28
CDR3: CASTSQGLSNTGELFF